This entry lists 20 T cell receptor beta chains sequenced from one sample in a study of metastatic and nonmetastatic thyroid tumors. TCRdb re-called clones via MiXCR from the PCR reads. The sample holds 12,000 or so clones, approximately 24% seen once. No patient had received any treatment before thyroid surgery. The sample comprised tumor tissue. The receptors were gathered from a female donor with papillary thyroid cancer or a benign thyroid nodule (not recorded which). Some clones in this sample may be carry-over from other donors' samples.

The chain employs TRBV9 and TRBJ1-2; 7 nucleotides align to TRBD1. The CDR3 loop spans 15 amino acids. The trim removed 0 bases at V and 2 bases at J, leaving 4 bases unmatched. Germline V gene data show CDR1 as SGDLS and CDR2 as YYNGEE. The CDR3, as DNA: TGTGCCAGCAGCGTAGCGGTACAGGGGAACTATGGCTACACCTTC. Its translation: CASSVAVQGNYGYTF.

This clone has ten or more counts. The V call is TRBV5-8, the J call TRBJ2-1; 7 bases match TRBD2. Germline CDR1 is SGHTS and CDR2 is YDEGEE. The CDR3 is 17 amino acids. Trimming cost V 6 bases and J 5 bases; bases outside gene matches: 17. The DNA for the CDR3 is TGTGCCAGCAACCTGGGGAACGGGAGGCGTATCCACAATGAGCAGTTCTTC. As protein: CASNLGNGRRIHNEQFF.

The chain uses TRBV11-2 and TRBJ1-2; 7 positions match TRBD1. CDR3 length: 16 residues. J was trimmed by 0 bases and V by 2 bases; bases with no gene match: 6. Germline V gene data show CDR1 as SGHAT and CDR2 as FQNNGV. The CDR3 reads CASSLRQGQANYGYTF. The CDR3, as DNA: TGTGCCAGCAGCTTAAGACAGGGACAAGCTAACTATGGCTACACCTTC.

This clone showed up just a few times. This rearrangement joins TRBV6-1 to TRBJ1-2; 9 nucleotides line up with TRBD1. The length of the CDR3 is 14 residues. The V and J ends lost 2 bases and 5 bases, in that order; junction bases with no gene match: 3. Germline V gene data show CDR1 as MNHNS and CDR2 as SASEGT. CDR3 in amino acids: CASSERTGEYGYTF. The CDR3 bases are TGTGCCAGCAGTGAAAGGACAGGGGAATATGGCTACACCTTC.

This chain links TRBV6-2 or TRBV6-3 with TRBJ2-2; D perhaps matches TRBD1 (6 bases). V was trimmed by 5 bases and J by 1 base, leaving 23 bases between them. The CDR3 length is 19 residues. The germline V gene has CDR1 MNHEY and CDR2 SVGEGT. CDR3 DNA sequence: TGTGCCAGCAGTCCTAATCGTTACGACCGGGACAAGAACACCGGGGAGCTGTTTTTT. Translated: CASSPNRYDRDKNTGELFF.

This clone has more than one count but fewer than ten. The chain employs TRBV6-1 and TRBJ1-6; TRBD1 agrees at 9 bases. Losses at the gene ends were 7 bases for V and 10 bases for J; bases not matched to a gene: 8. There are 14 residues in the CDR3. Germline CDR1 is MNHNS and CDR2 is SASEGT. The CDR3 loop is CASTGTGRESPLHF. CDR3 DNA sequence: TGTGCCAGCACCGGGACAGGGAGGGAGTCACCCCTCCACTTT.

This chain uses TRBV19 with TRBJ1-2, with 9 bases lining up with TRBD1. Losses at the gene ends were 2 bases for V and 6 bases for J; bases not matched to a gene: 4. Germline V lookup: CDR1 LNHDA, CDR2 SQIVND (reference sequence). This CDR3 is 14 amino acids long. CDR3 loop: CASSIPGTGNGYTF. In DNA, the CDR3 is TGTGCCAGTAGTATACCCGGGACAGGGAATGGCTACACCTTC.

This chain joins TRBV6-1 and TRBJ2-1; 8 nucleotides line up with TRBD1. CDR3 size: 14 residues. V gave up 6 bases and J gave up 10 bases; unmatched junction bases: 11. Germline-derived CDR1 and CDR2 are MNHNS and SASEGT. CDR3 DNA sequence: TGTGCCAGCAGCATGGATCCAGGGGGCAGGGAGCAGTTCTTC. Its protein product is CASSMDPGGREQFF.

The rearrangement joins TRBV19 to TRBJ2-2; tentatively, D is TRBD1 (6 bases). Trimming removed 7 bases at V and 4 bases at J, with 13 bases between. The CDR3 covers 14 residues. Germline V gene lookup returns CDR1 LNHDA and CDR2 SQIVND (reference sequence). CDR3: CASTGDLFTGELFF. The CDR3 DNA sequence: TGTGCCAGTACAGGGGATTTATTCACCGGGGAGCTGTTTTTT.

The gene calls are TRBV20-1 and TRBJ1-1; tentatively, D is TRBD1 (6 bases). This CDR3 spans 13 amino acids. The V gene's germline CDR1 is DFQATT and CDR2 SNEGSKA (reference sequence). With 3 bases removed from V and 1 base from J, the gap between germline ends came to 9 bases. As DNA, the CDR3 is TGCAGTGCTAGTAGGGGGAGGAACACTGAAGCTTTCTTT. It translates to CSASRGRNTEAFF.

V and J are TRBV7-2 and TRBJ2-7; D possibly matches TRBD1 or TRBD2 (5 bases each). The germline CDR1 and CDR2 sequences are SGHTA and FQGNSA. V lost 5 bases to trimming and J lost 4 bases, with 15 bases between them. The CDR3 loop spans 14 amino acids. This CDR3 is CASSPRDGGYEQYF. In DNA, the CDR3 is TGTGCCAGCAGCCCGAGGGACGGAGGATACGAGCAGTACTTC.

The V and J genes are TRBV20-1 and TRBJ2-1; 10 bases fit TRBD2. CDR3 length: 15 residues. Germline V gene sequence: CDR1 DFQATT, CDR2 SNEGSKA (reference sequence). V lost 0 bases and J lost 3; bases outside the gene matches: 2. The CDR3 is CSARERLAGYNEQFF. In DNA, the CDR3 is TGCAGTGCTAGAGAAAGACTAGCGGGCTACAATGAGCAGTTCTTC.

This clone was seen a few times. The rearrangement links TRBV12-3 or TRBV12-4 to TRBJ2-2; 12 nucleotides match TRBD2. V lost 5 bases, J lost 2 bases, and 3 bases stayed unmatched. CDR3 length: 16 residues. CDR3 in amino acids: CASSGTSGFNTGELFF. In DNA, the CDR3 is TGTGCCAGCAGTGGGACTAGCGGGTTTAACACCGGGGAGCTGTTTTTT.

This clone was observed a few times. The chain uses TRBV2 and TRBJ1-2; D is possibly TRBD1 (5 bases). Germline loops: CDR1 SNHLY, CDR2 FYNNEI. Trimming left V 3 bases short and J 4 bases short, with 9 bases between. CDR3 length: 13 residues. The CDR3 DNA reads TGTGCCAGCAGTGAGACGGGACTCTATGGCTACACCTTC. It encodes CASSETGLYGYTF.

The sample holds a few counts of this clone. V is TRBV28 and J is TRBJ2-7; D call uncertain. There are 15 residues in the CDR3. Between the trimmed V and J ends, which lost 10 bases and 5 bases, there was a span of 24 bases. Germline lookup yields CDR1 MDHEN and CDR2 SYDVKM. The CDR3: CAIGEDGSDVNEQYF. The CDR3 coding sequence is TGTGCCATCGGTGAGGACGGCAGCGACGTGAACGAGCAGTACTTC.

This clone is classed as medium-sized. The genes are TRBV10-1 and TRBJ2-1, with TRBD2 as a possible D gene (6 bases). Germline V gene lookup returns CDR1 WNHNN and CDR2 SYGVQD (reference sequence). The CDR3 runs 14 residues. Trimming took off 4 bases at V and 5 bases at J, with 12 bases between the two ends. CDR3 loop: CASSAGVTHNEQFF. CDR3 coding DNA: TGCGCCAGCAGTGCGGGAGTAACCCACAATGAGCAGTTCTTC.

This clone has only a few counts. The V and J genes are TRBV28 and TRBJ2-7; 9 bases map to TRBD1. The CDR3 covers 15 residues. CDR1 is MDHEN and CDR2 is SYDVKM in the germline V gene. With 5 bases clipped from V and 5 bases from J, the junction kept 10 bases outside the gene matches. CDR3 in amino acids: CASSQQGALRDEQYF. In nucleotides, the CDR3 is TGTGCCAGCAGTCAACAGGGGGCCCTGAGGGACGAGCAGTACTTC.

The rearrangement joins TRBV5-8 to TRBJ2-1; possibly TRBD1 for D (5 bases). Germline assignment: CDR1 SGHTS and CDR2 YDEGEE. This CDR3 has 14 residues. V was clipped by 2 bases and J by 4 bases, with 10 bases between them. CDR3 loop: CASSFETAYNEQFF. In DNA form, the CDR3 reads TGTGCCAGCAGCTTTGAGACAGCTTACAATGAGCAGTTCTTC.

This clone is judged medium-sized. The V call is TRBV12-3 or TRBV12-4, the J call TRBJ2-5; 8 nucleotides line up with TRBD1. The CDR3 is 15 amino acids. V was clipped by 5 bases and J by 5 bases; unmatched bases: 10. In DNA, the CDR3 is TGTGCCAGCAGTACTTACCAGGACAGGGATGAGACCCAGTACTTC. Protein: CASSTYQDRDETQYF.

By share, this clone counts as medium-sized. The chain carries TRBV6-5 and TRBJ1-1, with D unresolved. Per germline, CDR1 MNHEY and CDR2 SVGAGI. This CDR3 contains 18 residues. V was shortened by 0 bases and J by 0 bases, with 17 bases between the two germline ends. In DNA, the CDR3 is TGTGCCAGCAGTTACTCGCCAAACGCAGGACCCATGAACACTGAAGCTTTCTTT. Protein product: CASSYSPNAGPMNTEAFF.